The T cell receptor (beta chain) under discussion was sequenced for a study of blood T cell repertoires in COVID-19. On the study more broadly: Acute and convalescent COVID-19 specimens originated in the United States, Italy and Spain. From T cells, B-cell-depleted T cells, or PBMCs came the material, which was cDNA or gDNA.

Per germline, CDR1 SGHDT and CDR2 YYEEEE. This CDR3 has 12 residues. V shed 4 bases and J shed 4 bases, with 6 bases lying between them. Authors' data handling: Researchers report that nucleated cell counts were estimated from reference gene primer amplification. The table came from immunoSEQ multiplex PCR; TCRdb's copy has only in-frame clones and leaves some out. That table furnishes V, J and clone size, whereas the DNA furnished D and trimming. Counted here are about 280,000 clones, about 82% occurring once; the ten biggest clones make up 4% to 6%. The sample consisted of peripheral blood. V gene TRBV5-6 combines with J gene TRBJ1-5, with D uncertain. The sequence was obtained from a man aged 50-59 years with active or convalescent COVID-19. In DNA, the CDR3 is TGTGCCAGCAGCATCCGTAATCAGCCCCAGCATTTT. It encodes CASSIRNQPQHF.